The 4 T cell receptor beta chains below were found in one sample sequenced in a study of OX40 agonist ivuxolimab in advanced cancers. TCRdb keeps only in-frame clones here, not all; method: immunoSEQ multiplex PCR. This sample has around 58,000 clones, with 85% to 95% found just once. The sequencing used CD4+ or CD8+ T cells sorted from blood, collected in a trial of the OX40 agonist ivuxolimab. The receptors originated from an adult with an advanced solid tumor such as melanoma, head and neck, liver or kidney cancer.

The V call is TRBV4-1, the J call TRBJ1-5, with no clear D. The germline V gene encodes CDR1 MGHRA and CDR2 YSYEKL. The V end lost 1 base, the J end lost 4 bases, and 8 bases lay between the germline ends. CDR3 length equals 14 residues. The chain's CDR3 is CASSQVSENQPQHF. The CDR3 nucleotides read TGCGCCAGCAGCCAAGTGTCGGAGAATCAGCCCCAGCATTTT.

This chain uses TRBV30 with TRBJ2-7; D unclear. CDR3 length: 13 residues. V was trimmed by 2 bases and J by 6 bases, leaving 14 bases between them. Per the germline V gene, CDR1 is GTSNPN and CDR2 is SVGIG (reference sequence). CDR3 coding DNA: TGTGCCTGGAGTTTTGGTACGGCAGGCGAGCAGTACTTC. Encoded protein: CAWSFGTAGEQYF.

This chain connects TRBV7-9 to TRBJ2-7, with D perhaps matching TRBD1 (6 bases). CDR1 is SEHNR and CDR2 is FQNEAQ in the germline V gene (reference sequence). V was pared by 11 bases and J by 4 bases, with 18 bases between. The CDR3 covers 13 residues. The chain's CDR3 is CALGRGDRYEQYF. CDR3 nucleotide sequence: TGTGCCCTAGGCAGGGGTGACCGGTACGAGCAGTACTTC. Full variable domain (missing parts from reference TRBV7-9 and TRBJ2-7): DTGVSQNPRHKITKRGQNVTFRCDPISEHNRLYWYRQTLGQGPEFLTYFQNEAQLEKSRLLSDRFSAERPKGSFSTLEIQRTEQGDSAMYLCALGRGDRYEQYFGPGTRLTVT.

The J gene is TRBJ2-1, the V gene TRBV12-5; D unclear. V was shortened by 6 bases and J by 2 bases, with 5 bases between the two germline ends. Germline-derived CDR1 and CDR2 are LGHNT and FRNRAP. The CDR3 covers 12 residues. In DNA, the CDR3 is TGTGCTAGTGGCCAAGCCTACAATGAGCAGTTCTTC. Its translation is CASGQAYNEQFF. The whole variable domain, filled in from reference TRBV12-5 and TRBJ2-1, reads DARVTQTPRHKVTEMGQEVTMRCQPILGHNTVFWYRQTMMQGLELLAYFRNRAPLDDSGMPKDRFSAEMPDATLATLKIQPSEPRDSAVYFCASGQAYNEQFFGPGTRLTVL.